The 29 T cell receptor beta chains reported below all come from one sample, sequenced in a study of cytomegalovirus exposure and HLA in healthy donors. The table came from immunoSEQ multiplex PCR; TCRdb's copy has only in-frame clones and leaves some out. The table includes roughly 300,000 clones, 87% detected once. Sequenced: PBMCs. The receptors were sampled from a woman aged 30 to 39 in good health and CMV-seropositive.

The CDR3 loop reads CASTEKGDEQYF. For the CDR3, the DNA is TGTGCCAGCACCGAGAAGGGTGACGAGCAGTACTTC. The chain links TRBV5-6 to TRBJ2-7, with unresolved D. This CDR3 has 12 residues. Trimming shortened V by 6 bases and J by 5 bases, and 12 bases separated the two germline ends. Germline V gives CDR1 SGHDT, CDR2 YYEEEE.

This clone was observed a single time. The genes are TRBV28 and TRBJ1-1; the match to TRBD1 covers 7 bases. V trimming: 4 bases; J trimming: 7 bases; junction bases outside the gene matches: 15. CDR3 length equals 16 residues. CDR1 and CDR2 from the germline V gene are MDHEN and SYDVKM. CDR3 DNA sequence: TGTGCCAGCAGTTCGAAGAAGACAGGGCGGGGCGGTGAAGCTTTCTTT. Its translation is CASSSKKTGRGGEAFF. The complete variable domain, with remaining parts taken from reference TRBV28 and TRBJ1-1, reads DVKVTQSSRYLVKRTGEKVFLECVQDMDHENMFWYRQDPGLGLRLIYFSYDVKMKEKGDIPEGYSVSREKKERFSLILESASTNQTSMYLCASSSKKTGRGGEAFFGQGTRLTVV.

The chain couples TRBV7-9 to TRBJ2-3, with TRBD2 as a possible D gene (5 bases). Trimming stripped 4 bases from V and 2 bases from J, with 13 bases between. CDR1 is SEHNR and CDR2 is FQNEAQ in the germline V gene (reference sequence). The CDR3 has 15 residues. CDR3 amino acids: CASSSVKRLTDTQYF. DNA for the CDR3: TGTGCCAGCAGCTCGGTGAAGCGGCTCACAGATACGCAGTATTTT. Full variable domain (rest looked up from reference TRBV7-9 and TRBJ2-3): DTGVSQNPRHKITKRGQNVTFRCDPISEHNRLYWYRQTLGQGPEFLTYFQNEAQLEKSRLLSDRFSAERPKGSFSTLEIQRTEQGDSAMYLCASSSVKRLTDTQYFGPGTRLTVL.

This clone was detected only a few times. This chain links TRBV19 with TRBJ1-6; D possibly corresponds to TRBD1 (6 bases). This CDR3 has 14 residues. The V gene lost 3 bases and the J gene lost 10 bases, with 13 bases spanning the gap. The germline V gene has CDR1 LNHDA and CDR2 SQIVND (reference sequence). As DNA, the CDR3 is TGTGCCAGTAGTATTGGGACACATCGCTCACCCCTCCACTTT. This gives the protein CASSIGTHRSPLHF.

This chain connects TRBV1 to TRBJ2-4; TRBD1 reflects the table's D call only, with no check against the DNA. TRBV1 is a pseudogene segment. The CDR3 spans 16 residues. The CDR3 region is CTSSQECVQGKNIQYF. The CDR3 nucleotides read TGCACCAGCAGCCAAGAATGCGTGCAGGGGAAAAACATTCAGTACTTC.

The CDR3 DNA sequence: TGTGCCAGCAGGCGAGGGGTGAACGTCTATGGCTACACCTTC. This encodes CASRRGVNVYGYTF. The chain recombines TRBV28 with TRBJ1-2; D is perhaps TRBD1 (5 bases). CDR3 length equals 14 residues. Germline loops: CDR1 MDHEN, CDR2 SYDVKM. The V and J ends lost 6 bases and 4 bases respectively, with 15 bases between them.

V and J are TRBV28 and TRBJ2-7, with TRBD2 matching over 8 bases. The V gene end was trimmed by 3 bases and the J gene end by 1 base; junction bases not matched to a gene: 8. This CDR3 region has 16 residues. CDR1 and CDR2 from the germline V gene are MDHEN and SYDVKM. The CDR3 nucleotides are TGTGCCAGCAGTTTGTCGGTGGTAGCGGGGTCCTACGAGCAGTACTTC. It codes for CASSLSVVAGSYEQYF.

This clone was found a few times. This sequence joins TRBV7-6 and TRBJ1-6, with D hard to call. CDR1 and CDR2 from the germline V gene are SGHVS and FNYEAQ. V dropped 1 base and J dropped 7 bases, with 8 bases sitting between them. The CDR3 extends over 14 amino acids. The chain's CDR3 is CASSLVSLNSPLHF. Here the CDR3 DNA reads TGTGCCAGCAGCTTAGTCAGCCTCAATTCACCCCTCCACTTT.

The J gene is TRBJ2-1, the V gene TRBV19; the D gene is possibly TRBD2 (6 bases). The ends were cut back, 3 bases at V and 6 bases at J, with 9 bases in the middle. CDR1 is LNHDA and CDR2 is SQIVND in the germline V gene (reference sequence). CDR3 size: 13 residues. The CDR3 loop is CASSIPGGNEQFF. DNA of the CDR3: TGTGCCAGTAGTATCCCCGGGGGCAATGAGCAGTTCTTC.

Points on this clone: Other DNA sequences within the sample encode an identical CDR3. J is TRBJ1-2 and V is TRBV5-1; tentative D call: TRBD1 (5 bases). The CDR3 loop spans 14 amino acids. Germline assignment: CDR1 SGHRS and CDR2 YFSETQ. V gave up 0 bases and J gave up 2 bases, with 8 bases separating them. CDR3 in DNA: TGCGCCAGCAGCTTGGATCGGGGCAACTATGGCTACACCTTC. This encodes CASSLDRGNYGYTF.

The chain joins TRBV14 to TRBJ2-7; D ambiguous. Germline CDR1 reads SGHDN; CDR2 reads FVKESK. Trimming stripped 1 base from V and 3 bases from J, with 13 bases between. The CDR3 is made up of 15 amino acids. The DNA for the CDR3 is TGTGCCAGCAGCCAAGGACGAGGCGGATTCTACGAGCAGTACTTC. This encodes CASSQGRGGFYEQYF. The full variable domain, in which reference TRBV14 and TRBJ2-7 provide the parts outside the CDR3, is EAGVTQFPSHSVIEKGQTVTLRCDPISGHDNLYWYRRVMGKEIKFLLHFVKESKQDESGMPNNRFLAERTGGTYSTLKVQPAELEDSGVYFCASSQGRGGFYEQYFGPGTRLTVT.

The V call is TRBV19, the J call TRBJ2-7; possible D gene TRBD1, 6 bases. Looked up from germline, CDR1 is LNHDA and CDR2 is SQIVND (reference sequence). The V and J ends lost 3 bases and 3 bases respectively, with 15 bases between them. The CDR3 contains 15 residues. The CDR3 loop is CASSILPTGVYEQYF. The CDR3 region has the DNA TGTGCCAGTAGTATTCTCCCGACAGGTGTCTACGAGCAGTACTTC.

This chain links TRBV7-2 with TRBJ2-1; no clear D gene. V gave up 6 bases and J gave up 3 bases, with 12 bases separating them. CDR1 and CDR2 from the germline V gene are SGHTA and FQGNSA. CDR3 length: 14 amino acids. CDR3: CASRRDLLYNEQFF. DNA of the CDR3: TGTGCCAGCAGAAGAGATCTACTCTACAATGAGCAGTTCTTC.

The chain joins TRBV4-3 to TRBJ1-6; weak D call: TRBD1 (5 bases). V lost 4 bases to trimming and J lost 7 bases, with 8 bases between them. Germline lookup yields CDR1 LGHNA and CDR2 YSLEER. This CDR3 comprises 13 residues. The CDR3 DNA is TGCGCCAGCAGCCCACGACAGAATTCACCCCTCCACTTT. It yields the protein CASSPRQNSPLHF.

The chain couples TRBV6-6 to TRBJ1-1, with D uncertain. This CDR3 is built from 13 residues. V lost 6 bases to trimming and J lost 1 base, with 9 bases between them. Germline-derived CDR1 and CDR2 are MNHNY and SVGAGI (reference sequence). CDR3 bases: TGTGCCAGCAGCCCGGAGTCGAACACTGAAGCTTTCTTT. Residues: CASSPESNTEAFF.

V gene TRBV7-2 combines with J gene TRBJ1-1; D is unresolved. Germline CDR1 is SGHTA and CDR2 is FQGNSA. V shed 2 bases and J shed 1 base, with 11 bases lying between them. The CDR3 consists of 15 residues. The CDR3 region has the DNA TGTGCCAGCAGCTTAAACGTTCAGGCGAACACTGAAGCTTTCTTT. This translates into CASSLNVQANTEAFF.

The J gene is TRBJ1-2, the V gene TRBV4-3; a weak D match, TRBD1 (5 bases). From germline, CDR1 is LGHNA and CDR2 YSLEER. The CDR3 has 15 residues. Trimming stripped 0 bases from V and 5 bases from J, with 13 bases between. The CDR3 sequence is CASSQDLQGGYGYTF. The CDR3 DNA follows: TGCGCCAGCAGCCAAGATTTGCAGGGAGGATATGGCTACACCTTC.

The gene calls are TRBV6-5 and TRBJ1-1, with D possibly TRBD1 on 5 matching bases. V dropped 5 bases and J dropped 8 bases, with 18 bases sitting between them. The germline V gene encodes CDR1 MNHEY and CDR2 SVGAGI. CDR3 size: 14 residues. The CDR3 sequence is CASSPLKGGVEAFF. In DNA form, the CDR3 reads TGTGCCAGCAGTCCCCTTAAGGGAGGGGTCGAAGCTTTCTTT.

The chain has TRBV7-7 and TRBJ2-3, with D perhaps matching TRBD1 or TRBD2 (5 bases each). The CDR3 length is 12 residues. With 4 bases removed from V and 8 bases from J, the gap between germline ends came to 10 bases. Germline lookup yields CDR1 SSHAT and CDR2 FNYEAQ (reference sequence). For the CDR3, the DNA is TGTGCCAGCAGCTCCCCTGGGGGTACGCAGTATTTT. Its protein product is CASSSPGGTQYF.

The V and J genes are TRBV15 and TRBJ2-6; D unresolved. The CDR3 length is 17 residues. V was shortened by 0 bases and J by 2 bases, with 11 bases between the two germline ends. Germline CDR1 and CDR2: LNHNV and YYDKDF (reference sequence). The CDR3 protein is CATSREAYWTGANVLTF. The DNA of the CDR3 is TGTGCCACCAGCAGAGAGGCATACTGGACTGGGGCCAACGTCCTGACTTTC.

This sequence joins TRBV6-5 and TRBJ2-1; perhaps TRBD2 as D (6 bases). CDR3 length: 11 amino acids. The germline V gene encodes CDR1 MNHEY and CDR2 SVGAGI. The CDR3 DNA reads TGTGCGGGAAGCGGGTACAATGAGCAGTTCTTC. As protein: CAGSGYNEQFF.

CDR3 residues: CAWSVKVEGITGELFF. DNA for the CDR3: TGTGCCTGGAGTGTAAAGGTAGAGGGAATCACCGGGGAGCTGTTTTTT. This rearrangement joins TRBV30 to TRBJ2-2; possibly TRBD2 for D (5 bases). The CDR3 spans 16 residues. Germline CDR1 reads GTSNPN; CDR2 reads SVGIG (reference sequence). The V end was cut by 0 bases, the J end by 4 bases, with 15 bases between. The whole variable domain, filled in from reference TRBV30 and TRBJ2-2, reads SQTIHQWPATLVQPVGSPLSLECTVEGTSNPNLYWYRQAAGRGLQLLFYSVGIGQISSEVPQNLSASRPQDRQFILSSKKLLLSDSGFYLCAWSVKVEGITGELFFGEGSRLTVL.

The chain links TRBV29-1 to TRBJ2-5; no clear D gene. This CDR3 is 13 amino acids long. Germline CDR1 reads SQVTM; CDR2 reads ANQGSEA. V lost 4 bases and J lost 5, with 14 bases in between. CDR3 bases: TGCAGCGTTGTTGAAGGGATTGGTGAGACCCAGTACTTC. Protein sequence: CSVVEGIGETQYF.

V usage is TRBV4-2 and J usage is TRBJ2-7, with TRBD2 as a possible D gene (6 bases). CDR1 LGHNA and CDR2 YNFKEQ come from the germline V gene. CDR3 length equals 14 residues. Trimming cost V 4 bases and J 0 bases, with 10 bases left between them. CDR3: CASSPEGTSYEQYF. The CDR3 region has the DNA TGTGCCAGCAGCCCGGAGGGCACCTCCTACGAGCAGTACTTC.

The rearrangement links TRBV5-4 to TRBJ2-1, with 12 bases aligning to TRBD2. Per the germline V gene, CDR1 is SGHNT and CDR2 is YYREEE (reference sequence). V shed 4 bases, J shed 5 bases, and the junction held 7 bases outside the gene matches. This CDR3 spans 16 amino acids. CDR3: CASSTPGLAGNNEQFF. The CDR3 DNA reads as TGTGCCAGCAGCACACCAGGACTAGCGGGAAACAATGAGCAGTTCTTC.

The V gene is TRBV11-3, the J gene TRBJ1-5; D may be TRBD1 (6 bases). The CDR3 has 18 residues. The germline V gene has CDR1 SGHNT and CDR2 YENEEA. The V end lost 1 base, the J end lost 4 bases, and 20 bases lay between the germline ends. The DNA for the CDR3 is TGTGCCAGCAGCTTAGTGGGGGCAGGGCCAAAACAGAATCAGCCCCAGCATTTT. As protein: CASSLVGAGPKQNQPQHF.

This clone was observed a single time. The V and J genes are TRBV28 and TRBJ2-7; TRBD1 matches 7 bases. Germline V gene lookup returns CDR1 MDHEN and CDR2 SYDVKM. This CDR3 has 15 amino acids. Losses at the gene ends were 6 bases for V and 0 bases for J; bases not matched to a gene: 8. Written as DNA, the CDR3 is TGTGCCAGCAGGCCCGAGGGGGCAAACTCCTACGAGCAGTACTTC. Encoded protein: CASRPEGANSYEQYF. Full variable domain (missing parts from reference TRBV28 and TRBJ2-7): DVKVTQSSRYLVKRTGEKVFLECVQDMDHENMFWYRQDPGLGLRLIYFSYDVKMKEKGDIPEGYSVSREKKERFSLILESASTNQTSMYLCASRPEGANSYEQYFGPGTRLTVT.

This clone was seen just once. This chain joins TRBV19 and TRBJ2-7; TRBD1 matches at 8 bases. CDR1 and CDR2 (germline): LNHDA, SQIVND (reference sequence). Trimming cost V 5 bases and J 12 bases; bases outside gene matches: 9. This CDR3 is built from 12 residues. Here the CDR3 reads CASSLPTGDRYF. The CDR3 coding sequence is TGTGCCAGTAGTTTACCGACAGGGGACAGGTACTTC.

This chain links TRBV2 with TRBJ1-3, with TRBD1 as a possible D gene (5 bases). V shed 6 bases and J shed 0 bases, with 12 bases lying between them. This CDR3 is built from 15 residues. Germline V CDR1 and CDR2: SNHLY, FYNNEI. CDR3 coding DNA: TGTGCCAGCAGCCTCCCCGACAGCTCTGGAAACACCATATATTTT. Protein product: CASSLPDSSGNTIYF.